This T cell receptor (beta chain) is drawn from a study of human versus mouse CDR3 diversity and MHC coevolution. Overall study results and limits: Among all groups, most of the three human donors showed least clonal inequality. Mice had fewer CDR3 deletions and insertions than humans on average.

Concerning this clone itself: Its matching antigen is unknown.

Naive CD4 T cells were sorted as CD45RO-negative, CD62L-positive. The method was immunoSEQ multiplex PCR; TCRdb's version includes in-frame clones alone and lacks a portion of them. The top ten clones hold approximately 1.4% of a sample with 80,000 or so clones, around 95% of them seen once. Germline CDR1 MNHEY, CDR2 SMNVEV (reference sequence). This CDR3 is built from 12 residues. V dropped 7 bases and J dropped 3; count of bases not matched to a gene: 1. This chain links TRBV27 with TRBJ1-1; 8 bases map to TRBD1. The TCR comes from a person between 25 and 70 years old in good health. The sequencing sample was made of naive CD4+ T cells from blood. Subset denoted: CD45RO-negative CD62L-positive naive CD4 T cells. The CDR3 sequence is CASKTGDTEAFF. CDR3 nucleotides: TGTGCCAGCAAGACAGGGGACACTGAAGCTTTCTTT.